This passage covers 18 T cell receptor beta chains from one sample sequenced in a study of shared clonotypes between healthy human individuals. Naive CD8 populations comprised CD45RO-negative cells positively selected for CCR7, excluding terminally differentiated effector memory CD45RA+ cells. Profiled with immunoSEQ multiplex PCR; TCRdb holds only in-frame clones, not every one. This table holds some 2 million clones, about 95% found once. The specimen sequenced was naive CD8+ T cells sorted from blood. The receptors come from a man in his late teens or twenties in good health.

The rearrangement links TRBV4-1 to TRBJ1-6, with D maybe TRBD1 (6 bases). Germline V CDR1 and CDR2: MGHRA, YSYEKL. V was shortened by 1 base and J by 6 bases, with 13 bases between the two germline ends. There are 16 residues in the CDR3. CDR3 loop: CASSQALQGLNSPLHF. The CDR3 bases are TGCGCCAGCAGCCAAGCCCTACAGGGACTTAATTCACCCCTCCACTTT.

The rearrangement uses TRBV19 and TRBJ1-1, with a tentative D call TRBD1 (5 bases). The length of the CDR3 is 11 residues. Germline V lookup: CDR1 LNHDA, CDR2 SQIVND (reference sequence). The V gene lost 4 bases and the J gene lost 5 bases, with 5 bases spanning the gap. The CDR3 loop is CASSKGTEAFF. The CDR3 DNA follows: TGTGCCAGTAGTAAGGGGACTGAAGCTTTCTTT.

V gene TRBV9 combines with J gene TRBJ2-3; D possibly uses TRBD1 or TRBD2 (5 bases each). Germline values: CDR1 SGDLS, CDR2 YYNGEE. The CDR3 runs to 15 residues. The V and J ends lost 1 base and 2 bases respectively, with 11 bases between them. CDR3 bases: TGTGCCAGCAGCGTATGGGACCAACCCACAGATACGCAGTATTTT. Protein: CASSVWDQPTDTQYF.

V gene TRBV5-6 combines with J gene TRBJ2-7, with TRBD2 as a possible D gene (5 bases). The V gene's germline CDR1 is SGHDT and CDR2 YYEEEE. Deletions cut 0 bases from V and 4 bases from J, with 11 bases between. There are 14 residues in the CDR3. For the CDR3, the DNA is TGTGCCAGCAGCTTGGCGTCTAGCTGGTACGAGCAGTACTTC. It encodes CASSLASSWYEQYF.

V usage is TRBV5-8 and J usage is TRBJ2-7; the match to TRBD1 covers 10 bases. Per germline, CDR1 SGHTS and CDR2 YDEGEE. The CDR3 is made up of 13 amino acids. V lost 4 bases to trimming and J lost 6 bases; unmatched junction nucleotides: 4. The DNA of the CDR3 is TGTGCCAGCAGCCACCGGACAGGGGGCGAGCAGTACTTC. The encoded protein is CASSHRTGGEQYF.

A note on this clone: This sample also contains other DNA sequences that code for the same CDR3. The rearrangement uses TRBV29-1 and TRBJ1-3, with a tentative D call TRBD1 (5 bases). Between the trimmed V and J ends, which lost 3 bases and 0 bases, there was a span of 6 bases. The germline V gene has CDR1 SQVTM and CDR2 ANQGSEA. The CDR3 loop spans 13 amino acids. CDR3 DNA: TGCAGCGTTGATGACAGCTCTGGAAACACCATATATTTT. It specifies CSVDDSSGNTIYF.

The chain joins TRBV11-3 to TRBJ2-3, with 7 bases matching TRBD2. CDR3 length: 14 amino acids. Germline values: CDR1 SGHNT, CDR2 YENEEA. J lost 5 bases, V lost 4 bases, and 6 bases had no gene match. In DNA, the CDR3 is TGTGCCAGCAGCTCCGGGGGAGGGGAAGATACGCAGTATTTT. Translated, it gives CASSSGGGEDTQYF.

The CDR3 spells CASSPTSGGSNEQFF. As DNA, the CDR3 is TGTGCCAGCAGCCCCACCTCAGGGGGGTCCAATGAGCAGTTCTTC. The chain links TRBV9 to TRBJ2-1; a weak D match, TRBD1 (7 bases). V lost 4 bases to trimming and J lost 6 bases, with 17 bases between them. The CDR3 sequence is 15 residues long. Germline CDR1 is SGDLS and CDR2 is YYNGEE.

As for this clone: The same CDR3 can be traced to other DNA sequences in this sample. The chain combines TRBV30 with TRBJ2-7; weak D call: TRBD2 (5 bases). The germline CDR1 and CDR2 sequences are GTSNPN and SVGIG (reference sequence). V was pared by 4 bases and J by 7 bases, with 11 bases between. The CDR3 length is 11 residues. This CDR3 reads CAWTGGGEQYF. DNA of the CDR3: TGTGCCTGGACAGGAGGAGGTGAGCAGTACTTC.

The sample holds one count of this clone. The chain is built from TRBV14 and TRBJ1-2, with TRBD1 matching 7 bases. This CDR3 spans 15 amino acids. The germline V gene encodes CDR1 SGHDN and CDR2 FVKESK. V trimming: 1 base; J trimming: 4 bases; junction bases outside the gene matches: 6. CDR3 coding DNA: TGTGCCAGCAGCCAAGGCGGACAGGTCTCCTATGGCTACACCTTC. This codes for CASSQGGQVSYGYTF.

V and J are TRBV2 and TRBJ2-7; D possibly uses TRBD1 or TRBD2 (5 bases each). CDR3 length: 15 residues. Trimming removed 5 bases from V and 4 bases from J, with 18 bases in between. Germline CDR1 and CDR2: SNHLY and FYNNEI. This chain's CDR3 is CASSPEAGTPYEQYF. The CDR3 DNA sequence: TGTGCCAGCAGTCCAGAAGCCGGGACCCCTTACGAGCAGTACTTC. Variable domain in full (rest from reference TRBV2 and TRBJ2-7): EPEVTQTPSHQVTQMGQEVILRCVPISNHLYFYWYRQILGQKVEFLVSFYNNEISEKSEIFDDQFSVERPDGSNFTLKIRSTKLEDSAMYFCASSPEAGTPYEQYFGPGTRLTVT.

This clone was found once. V and J are TRBV18 and TRBJ2-1; D assignment may be TRBD1 or TRBD2 (5 bases each). This CDR3 has 16 amino acids. The V and J ends lost 6 bases and 0 bases respectively, with 15 bases between them. CDR1 KGHSH and CDR2 LQKENI come from the germline V gene. For the CDR3, the DNA is TGTGCCAGCTCCCCCGGGGCTACCCTCTCCTACAATGAGCAGTTCTTC. This translates into CASSPGATLSYNEQFF.

Notes on this clone: The sample contains more than one DNA sequence encoding this CDR3. V is TRBV9 and J is TRBJ1-1; 9 bases are a match to TRBD1. J lost 8 bases, V lost 2 bases, and 1 base had no gene match. Germline CDR1 is SGDLS and CDR2 is YYNGEE. The CDR3 is 12 amino acids. CDR3 sequence: CASSVGQGEAFF. The DNA for the CDR3 is TGTGCCAGCAGCGTGGGACAGGGCGAAGCTTTCTTT.

The rearrangement links TRBV4-1 to TRBJ2-7; either TRBD1 or TRBD2 may fit D (5 bases each). The CDR3 length is 15 residues. Trimming shortened V by 0 bases and J by 0 bases, and 9 bases separated the two germline ends. CDR1 MGHRA and CDR2 YSYEKL come from the germline V gene. The CDR3 nucleotides are TGCGCCAGCAGCCAAGAAGGGACGTTCTCCTACGAGCAGTACTTC. Encoded protein: CASSQEGTFSYEQYF.

Details on this clone: The same CDR3 arises from other DNA sequences in this sample as well. This chain uses TRBV27 with TRBJ1-6, with 7 bases matching TRBD1. Germline trimming cut 3 bases from V and 7 bases from J; bases unmatched to any gene: 3. In germline, CDR1 is MNHEY, CDR2 SMNVEV (reference sequence). The CDR3 runs to 14 residues. The CDR3 protein is CASSFQGGNSPLHF. CDR3 in DNA: TGTGCCAGCAGTTTTCAGGGGGGGAATTCACCCCTCCACTTT.

The V call is TRBV7-8, the J call TRBJ2-3; D possibly corresponds to TRBD2 (6 bases). The V end lost 1 base, the J end lost 0 bases, and 11 bases lay between the germline ends. Germline CDR1 is SGHVS and CDR2 is FQNEAQ. This CDR3 is built from 16 residues. CDR3 protein: CASSLGVRGSTDTQYF. CDR3 nucleotides: TGTGCCAGCAGCTTAGGGGTACGGGGGAGCACAGATACGCAGTATTTT. The full variable domain, rest sourced from reference TRBV7-8 and TRBJ2-3, is GAGVSQSPRYKVAKRGQDVALRCDPISGHVSLFWYQQALGQGPEFLTYFQNEAQLDKSGLPSDRFFAERPEGSVSTLKIQRTQQEDSAVYLCASSLGVRGSTDTQYFGPGTRLTVL.

On this clone: Other DNA sequences within the sample encode an identical CDR3. V gene TRBV9 combines with J gene TRBJ2-7; 8 bases fit TRBD1. V shed 3 bases, J shed 2 bases, and the junction held 4 bases outside the gene matches. CDR3 size: 14 residues. Germline lookup yields CDR1 SGDLS and CDR2 YYNGEE. The CDR3 DNA follows: TGTGCCAGCAGCGCGGGACAGGCAGCCTACGAGCAGTACTTC. Translating gives CASSAGQAAYEQYF.

The V gene is TRBV6-4, the J gene TRBJ1-5; D is uncertain. The CDR3 loop spans 12 amino acids. In germline, CDR1 is MRHNA, CDR2 SNTAGT. V was shortened by 11 bases and J by 0 bases, with 8 bases between the two germline ends. As DNA, the CDR3 is TGTGCCGTTGAATATAGCAATCAGCCCCAGCATTTT. Translated: CAVEYSNQPQHF.